This TCR beta chain was sequenced in a study of shared clonotypes between healthy human individuals. Study-wide context: The composition of the donors was two women and a few men aged 18 to 49.

Germline V gives CDR1 SGHTA, CDR2 FQGNSA. The CDR3 loop spans 14 amino acids. Using about 190 ng DNA, around 30,000 T cell genomes, the sorted-subset replicate PCRs were run. Clones were read by immunoSEQ multiplex PCR, and TCRdb kept only the in-frame ones, dropping some. Found here are 2,500,000 or so clones, around nine tenths of them singletons; the top ten hold 0.14%. Points from the study as a whole: The generation probabilities recorded for non-shared clonotypes fell below those of clonotypes shared by all four donors.

Concerning this clone: Its antigen is not known. Mismatch with germline at one junction end may stem from a read error.

The sequenced sample was naive CD4+ T cells sorted from blood. Regarding subset: CD45RA+ positively selected. The rearrangement links TRBV7-2 to TRBJ2-7; D may be TRBD2 (5 bases). This receptor was obtained from a man between 18 and 35 years old in good health. The CDR3 loop reads CASREASGYYGQYF. DNA of the CDR3: TGTGCCAGCAGGGAGGCAAGCGGCTACTACGGGCAGTACTTC.